This T cell receptor beta chain was retrieved from a study of blood T cell repertoires in COVID-19. Study-wide background: Material from acute and convalescent COVID-19 was sourced from the United States, Italy and Spain. The analysed material was cDNA or gDNA that came from T cells, B-cell-depleted T cells, or PBMCs.

In the authors' methods: Reference gene primer amplification yielded estimated nucleated cell counts. Produced via immunoSEQ multiplex PCR; TCRdb's table is partial and in-frame only. V, J and clone size were drawn from that table, and D and trimming were deduced from the DNA. This table has around 88,000 clones, 81% appearing once. In germline, CDR1 is MDHEN, CDR2 SYDVKM. The CDR3 is 15 residues long. Trimming at V came to 5 bases and at J to 2 bases, leaving 5 bases not matched to a gene. Sequenced sample: peripheral blood. This clonotype originated in a man aged 60 to 69 with acute or convalescent COVID-19. This chain joins TRBV28 and TRBJ2-2; 7 bases are a match to TRBD1. The CDR3 here is CASSVRQGNTGELFF. The CDR3, as DNA: TGTGCCAGCAGTGTCCGACAGGGCAACACCGGGGAGCTGTTTTTT.